Reported below is one TCR beta chain. Its antigen remains unknown. The record originates from a study of CD8 T cells in Susac syndrome. Study-wide points: Where Susac syndrome CD4+ T cell repertoires were concerned, no clonal expansion was evident.

The CDR3 is 15 amino acids. The V gene's germline CDR1 is KGHSH and CDR2 LQKENI. The V end was cut by 5 bases, the J end by 1 base, with 9 bases between. All included Susac syndrome patients satisfied recently defined diagnostic criteria for definite or probable disease. The TEMRA cells underwent FACS enrichment, while the CD8+ and CD4+ T cells underwent negative isolation. The RNA, 0.5 to 1 ug, was put through reverse transcription using random hexamers. The method of amplification for TCR beta CDR3 was immunoSEQ multiplex PCR, covering 54 Vbeta and 13 Jbeta. Via MiXCR, TCRdb re-called the immunoSEQ multiplex PCR reads, giving one row per CDR3 protein. Of more than 200,000 distinct CDR3 sequences in the sample, about 95% were seen once.

The receptor was derived from a human donor with Susac syndrome. The specimen was CD4+ T cells from PBMCs. The J gene is TRBJ2-6, the V gene TRBV18, with unresolved D. In DNA form, the CDR3 reads TGTGCCAGCTCAGACGCAGGTTCTGGGGCCAACGTCCTGACTTTC. It is translated as CASSDAGSGANVLTF.